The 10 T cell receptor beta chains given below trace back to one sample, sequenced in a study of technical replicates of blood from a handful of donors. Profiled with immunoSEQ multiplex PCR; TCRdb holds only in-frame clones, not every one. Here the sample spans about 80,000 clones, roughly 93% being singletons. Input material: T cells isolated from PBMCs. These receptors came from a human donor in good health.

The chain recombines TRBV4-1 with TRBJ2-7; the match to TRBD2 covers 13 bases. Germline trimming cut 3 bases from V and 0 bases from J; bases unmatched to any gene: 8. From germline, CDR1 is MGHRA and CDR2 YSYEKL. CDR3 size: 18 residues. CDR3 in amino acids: CASSQTGLAGVYSYEQYF. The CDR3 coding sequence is TGCGCCAGCAGCCAGACTGGACTAGCGGGAGTGTACTCCTACGAGCAGTACTTC.

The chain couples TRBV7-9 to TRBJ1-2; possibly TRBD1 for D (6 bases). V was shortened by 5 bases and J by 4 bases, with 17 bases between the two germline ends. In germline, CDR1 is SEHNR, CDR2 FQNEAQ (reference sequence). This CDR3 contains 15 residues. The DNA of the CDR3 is TGTGCCAGCAGCCCAAGGGGGGGCAGCTCCTATGGCTACACCTTC. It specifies CASSPRGGSSYGYTF.

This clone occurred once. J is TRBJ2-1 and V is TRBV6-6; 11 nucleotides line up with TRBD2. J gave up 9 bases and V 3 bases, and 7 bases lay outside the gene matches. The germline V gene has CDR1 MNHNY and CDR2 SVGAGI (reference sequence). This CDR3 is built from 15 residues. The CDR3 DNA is TGTGCCAGCAGTTATGAGACTAGCGGGAATGGTGAGCAGTTCTTC. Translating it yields CASSYETSGNGEQFF.

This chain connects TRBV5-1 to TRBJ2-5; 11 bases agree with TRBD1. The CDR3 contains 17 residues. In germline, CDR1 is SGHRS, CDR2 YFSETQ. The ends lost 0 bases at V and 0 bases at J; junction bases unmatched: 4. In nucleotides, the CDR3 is TGCGCCAGCAGCTTGGCTGGGGACAGGGGGTACCAAGAGACCCAGTACTTC. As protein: CASSLAGDRGYQETQYF.

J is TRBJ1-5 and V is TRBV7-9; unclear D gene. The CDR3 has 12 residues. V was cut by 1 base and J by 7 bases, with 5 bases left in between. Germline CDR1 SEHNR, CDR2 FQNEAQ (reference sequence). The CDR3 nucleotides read TGTGCCAGCAGCTTAGGAGGCCAGCCCCAGCATTTT. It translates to CASSLGGQPQHF.

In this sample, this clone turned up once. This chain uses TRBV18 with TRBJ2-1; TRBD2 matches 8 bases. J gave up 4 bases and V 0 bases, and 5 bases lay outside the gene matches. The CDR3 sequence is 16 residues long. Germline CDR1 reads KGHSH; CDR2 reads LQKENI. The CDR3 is CASSPPMGLGYNEQFF. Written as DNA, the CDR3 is TGTGCCAGCTCACCACCCATGGGACTAGGGTACAATGAGCAGTTCTTC. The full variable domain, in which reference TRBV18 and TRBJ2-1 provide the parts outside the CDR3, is NAGVMQNPRHLVRRRGQEARLRCSPMKGHSHVYWYRQLPEEGLKFMVYLQKENIIDESGMPKERFSAEFPKEGPSILRIQQVVRGDSAAYFCASSPPMGLGYNEQFFGPGTRLTVL.

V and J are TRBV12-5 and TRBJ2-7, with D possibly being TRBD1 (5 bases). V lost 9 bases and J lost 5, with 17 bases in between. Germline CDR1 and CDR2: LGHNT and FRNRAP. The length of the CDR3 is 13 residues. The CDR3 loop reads CASQVQVGHEQYF. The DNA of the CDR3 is TGTGCTAGCCAAGTACAGGTGGGGCACGAGCAGTACTTC.

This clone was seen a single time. The CDR3 DNA reads TGCGCCAGCAGTATTCGGACAGGGGGCGATCAGCCCCAGCATTTT. Amino acid sequence: CASSIRTGGDQPQHF. This sequence joins TRBV4-1 and TRBJ1-5; 11 positions match TRBD1. Unmatched junction bases numbered 6, after V lost 6 bases and J lost 5 bases. Germline V gene sequence: CDR1 MGHRA, CDR2 YSYEKL. This CDR3 is built from 15 residues.

CDR3 nucleotide sequence: TGTGCCAGCAGTCTCGGACTAGCGGGAGGAGAGACCCAGTACTTC. Amino acids: CASSLGLAGGETQYF. The chain carries TRBV9 and TRBJ2-5, with 14 bases matching TRBD2. Unmatched junction bases numbered 4, after V lost 5 bases and J lost 4 bases. This CDR3 region has 15 residues. CDR1 and CDR2 from the germline V gene are SGDLS and YYNGEE. The variable domain in full, with the rest retrieved from reference TRBV9 and TRBJ2-5, is DSGVTQTPKHLITATGQRVTLRCSPRSGDLSVYWYQQSLDQGLQFLIQYYNGEERAKGNILERFSAQQFPDLHSELNLSSLELGDSALYFCASSLGLAGGETQYFGPGTRLLVL.

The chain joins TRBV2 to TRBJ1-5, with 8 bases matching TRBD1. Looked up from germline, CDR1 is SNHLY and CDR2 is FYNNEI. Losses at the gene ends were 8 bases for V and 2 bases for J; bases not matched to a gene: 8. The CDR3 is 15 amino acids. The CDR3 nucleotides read TGTGCCAGCCGGACAGGGAGTGGGGGCAATCAGCCCCAGCATTTT. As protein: CASRTGSGGNQPQHF.